Listed below are T cell receptor beta chains from one sample, sequenced in a study of human T cells and chemical hapten exposure. TCRdb called the RACE reads again in MiXCR, with one record for every CDR3 protein. The sample consists of about 100,000 distinct CDR3 sequences, about 10% of them appearing once. This sample comprised whole blood, obtained in connection with sensitization to the hapten diphenylcyclopropenone (DPC). The receptors here all came from a woman aged 40-49 years with alopecia areata. Some clones in this sample may be carry-over from other donors' samples. Each CDR3 is given with its conserved first and last residue. Each record gives: J gene, clone size, D gene, V gene, CDR3 DNA, CDR3 protein. A D gene is named only where the DNA matches it firmly. Rows may omit the clone size; those that give it use once, few, many or a size class.

j_call: TRBJ1-5; clone_size: .; d_call: .; v_call: TRBV29-1; cdr3_nt: TGCAGCGTGGGCGACGGAAATCAGCCCCAGCATTTT; cdr3_aa: CSVGDGNQPQHF
j_call: TRBJ1-6; clone_size: .; d_call: .; v_call: TRBV21-1; cdr3_nt: TGTGCCAGCAGCAAAGGGGGGGCCCTGAATTCACCCCTCCACTTT; cdr3_aa: CASSKGGALNSPLHF
j_call: TRBJ1-6; clone_size: few; d_call: .; v_call: TRBV12-3/TRBV12-4; cdr3_nt: TGTGCCAGCAGTTCCCAGTGGGACTATAATTCACCCCTCCACTTT; cdr3_aa: CASSSQWDYNSPLHF
j_call: TRBJ1-1; clone_size: many; d_call: .; v_call: TRBV4-3; cdr3_nt: TGCGCCAGCAGCCTTACCAAGGAATCGGCTGAAGCTTTCTTT; cdr3_aa: CASSLTKESAEAFF
j_call: TRBJ1-1; clone_size: many; d_call: .; v_call: TRBV12-3/TRBV12-4; cdr3_nt: TGTGCCAGGACAGGTGACACTGAAGCTTTCTTT; cdr3_aa: CARTGDTEAFF
j_call: TRBJ2-7; clone_size: many; d_call: TRBD2; v_call: TRBV5-1; cdr3_nt: TGCGCCAGCAGCTTGAGGAGTGCAGCGGGAGGGGCCCCGGTGGACGAGCAGTACTTC; cdr3_aa: CASSLRSAAGGAPVDEQYF
j_call: TRBJ1-2; clone_size: many; d_call: TRBD1; v_call: TRBV19; cdr3_nt: TGTGCCAGTACCGACAGGGGTGTTGGCTACACCTTC; cdr3_aa: CASTDRGVGYTF
j_call: TRBJ1-5; clone_size: many; d_call: .; v_call: TRBV28; cdr3_nt: TGTGCCAGCAGCGACGGACGGAGAATTTGGGCCCAGCATTTT; cdr3_aa: CASSDGRRIWAQHF
j_call: TRBJ2-1; clone_size: .; d_call: TRBD2; v_call: TRBV7-9; cdr3_nt: TGTGCCAGCAGCCCAAGGCAGGGAGGGCCGAGTGAGCAGTTCTTC; cdr3_aa: CASSPRQGGPSEQFF
j_call: TRBJ1-2; clone_size: many; d_call: .; v_call: TRBV10-3; cdr3_nt: TGTGCCATCAGTGACTCCGGGAGAGGGAGCAACAATGGCTACACCTTC; cdr3_aa: CAISDSGRGSNNGYTF
j_call: TRBJ2-1; clone_size: few; d_call: TRBD1; v_call: TRBV29-1; cdr3_nt: TGCAGCGGGGACAGCTACAATGAGCAGTTCTTC; cdr3_aa: CSGDSYNEQFF
j_call: TRBJ2-7; clone_size: many; d_call: .; v_call: TRBV20-1; cdr3_nt: TGCAGTGCTAGAACGGGCGACAAGCCTTCCTACGAGCAGTACTTC; cdr3_aa: CSARTGDKPSYEQYF
j_call: TRBJ2-7; clone_size: .; d_call: .; v_call: TRBV4-2; cdr3_nt: TGTGCCAGCAGCCAAGAAGGAGGAGTGTTTGGTTTATTCGAGCAGTACTTC; cdr3_aa: CASSQEGGVFGLFEQYF
j_call: TRBJ2-3; clone_size: many; d_call: .; v_call: TRBV12-3/TRBV12-4; cdr3_nt: TGTGCCAGCAGTTGGGGTGAGGAGGACTCAGATACGCAGTATTTT; cdr3_aa: CASSWGEEDSDTQYF
j_call: TRBJ2-7; clone_size: .; d_call: TRBD2; v_call: TRBV6-1; cdr3_nt: TGTGCCAGCAACCCGGGACTAGCCCACGAGCAGTACTTC; cdr3_aa: CASNPGLAHEQYF
j_call: TRBJ1-3; clone_size: .; d_call: TRBD1; v_call: TRBV10-3; cdr3_nt: TGTGCCATCAGTCATAACAGGGGCTCTGGAAACACCATATATTTT; cdr3_aa: CAISHNRGSGNTIYF
j_call: TRBJ2-1; clone_size: .; d_call: TRBD1; v_call: TRBV20-1; cdr3_nt: TGCAGTGCTGTGAGCGGGACAGGGGGTAATGAGCAGTTCTTC; cdr3_aa: CSAVSGTGGNEQFF
j_call: TRBJ2-1; clone_size: .; d_call: TRBD2; v_call: TRBV19; cdr3_nt: TGTGCCAGTCGGGGACTAGACTTCTACAATGAGCAGTTCTTC; cdr3_aa: CASRGLDFYNEQFF
j_call: TRBJ2-7; clone_size: few; d_call: TRBD1; v_call: TRBV12-3/TRBV12-4; cdr3_nt: TGTGCCAGCGTAAGGGGGACAGGGGCCTACGAGCAGTACTTC; cdr3_aa: CASVRGTGAYEQYF
j_call: TRBJ1-2; clone_size: .; d_call: TRBD1; v_call: TRBV10-3; cdr3_nt: TGTGCCATCAGTGCGGGACAGAAGAAAAACTATGGCTACACCTTC; cdr3_aa: CAISAGQKKNYGYTF
j_call: TRBJ1-3; clone_size: many; d_call: .; v_call: TRBV6-2/TRBV6-3; cdr3_nt: TGTGCCAGCAGAGAGGACAGCGTTAAATCTGGAAACACCATATATTTT; cdr3_aa: CASREDSVKSGNTIYF
j_call: TRBJ2-1; clone_size: .; d_call: TRBD2; v_call: TRBV6-5; cdr3_nt: TGTGCCAGCAGCGAAGGACTAGCGGGGGTTTACAATGAGCAGTTCTTC; cdr3_aa: CASSEGLAGVYNEQFF
j_call: TRBJ2-7; clone_size: many; d_call: TRBD2; v_call: TRBV5-1; cdr3_nt: TGCGCCAGCAGCCCCAGACTAGCGACCAACTACGAGCAGTACTTC; cdr3_aa: CASSPRLATNYEQYF
j_call: TRBJ1-5; clone_size: few; d_call: .; v_call: TRBV28; cdr3_nt: TGTGCCAGCAGTTCATCTGAAGCACAGGGAGGGTATCAGCCCCAGCATTTT; cdr3_aa: CASSSSEAQGGYQPQHF
j_call: TRBJ2-3; clone_size: few; d_call: TRBD1; v_call: TRBV9; cdr3_nt: TGTGCCAGCAGCGTCACAGGGGACCCTAGCACAGATACGCAGTATTTT; cdr3_aa: CASSVTGDPSTDTQYF
j_call: TRBJ1-2; clone_size: .; d_call: .; v_call: TRBV7-2; cdr3_nt: TGTGCCAGCACCCCCTGGAGGGGGGGCTACACCTTC; cdr3_aa: CASTPWRGGYTF
j_call: TRBJ2-2; clone_size: many; d_call: TRBD2; v_call: TRBV6-2/TRBV6-3; cdr3_nt: TGTGCCAGCAGTTACTTACTAGCGGGAGGGCCGGCCACCGGGGAGCTGTTTTTT; cdr3_aa: CASSYLLAGGPATGELFF
j_call: TRBJ1-5; clone_size: few; d_call: TRBD1; v_call: TRBV12-3/TRBV12-4; cdr3_nt: TGTGCCAGCAGTTTAGCCGGGACAGGTTACAATCAGCCCCAGCATTTT; cdr3_aa: CASSLAGTGYNQPQHF
j_call: TRBJ1-1; clone_size: many; d_call: TRBD1; v_call: TRBV7-9; cdr3_nt: TGTGCCAGCAGCCCTGACGTGACAGGGGAGGGCACTGAAGCTTTCTTT; cdr3_aa: CASSPDVTGEGTEAFF
j_call: TRBJ1-5; clone_size: .; d_call: .; v_call: TRBV21-1; cdr3_nt: TGTGCCAGCAGCATCCGACCGGGCAATCAGCCCCAGCATTTT; cdr3_aa: CASSIRPGNQPQHF
j_call: TRBJ2-5; clone_size: many; d_call: TRBD2; v_call: TRBV9; cdr3_nt: TGTGCCAGCAGCCTCACTAGCGGGTGGGAAGAGACCCAGTACTTC; cdr3_aa: CASSLTSGWEETQYF
j_call: TRBJ2-1; clone_size: few; d_call: .; v_call: TRBV7-9; cdr3_nt: TGTGCCAGCACCCCCGCGGGACGGCCTTACAATGAGCAGTTCTTC; cdr3_aa: CASTPAGRPYNEQFF
j_call: TRBJ1-1; clone_size: many; d_call: .; v_call: TRBV20-1; cdr3_nt: TGCAGTGCTAGCCGGGAGGGTAACGCTGAAGCTTTCTTT; cdr3_aa: CSASREGNAEAFF
j_call: TRBJ2-2; clone_size: .; d_call: .; v_call: TRBV5-1; cdr3_nt: TGCGCCAGCAGCTTGGGGCTCACCGGGGGAACCGGGGAGCTGTTTTTT; cdr3_aa: CASSLGLTGGTGELFF
j_call: TRBJ1-4; clone_size: many; d_call: TRBD1; v_call: TRBV12-5; cdr3_nt: TGTGCTAGTGGTCCTCCGGACAGGGGGCGGGAAAAACTGTTTTTT; cdr3_aa: CASGPPDRGREKLFF
j_call: TRBJ2-5; clone_size: .; d_call: TRBD2; v_call: TRBV15; cdr3_nt: TGTGCCACCAGCACCCGACTAGCGGATCAAGAGACCCAGTACTTC; cdr3_aa: CATSTRLADQETQYF
j_call: TRBJ2-1; clone_size: many; d_call: TRBD2; v_call: TRBV12-3/TRBV12-4; cdr3_nt: TGTGCCAGCAGCACCGGGAGGGGCGGGAGATCGTACAATGAGCAGTTCTTC; cdr3_aa: CASSTGRGGRSYNEQFF
j_call: TRBJ1-3; clone_size: many; d_call: .; v_call: TRBV7-9; cdr3_nt: TGTGCCAGCAGTCGCTTAGCTCGAAGCGGAAACACCATATATTTT; cdr3_aa: CASSRLARSGNTIYF
j_call: TRBJ1-2; clone_size: few; d_call: .; v_call: TRBV6-2/TRBV6-3; cdr3_nt: TGTGCCAGCAGCCTCTCTCATGGCTACACCTTC; cdr3_aa: CASSLSHGYTF
j_call: TRBJ2-1; clone_size: .; d_call: TRBD2; v_call: TRBV18; cdr3_nt: TGTGCCAGCTCACCTGCACCGGGACTAGCGGGAGACAATGAGCAGTTCTTC; cdr3_aa: CASSPAPGLAGDNEQFF
j_call: TRBJ2-7; clone_size: many; d_call: TRBD1; v_call: TRBV7-9; cdr3_nt: TGTGCCAGCAGCCGGACAGGCAACTCCTACGAGCAGTACTTC; cdr3_aa: CASSRTGNSYEQYF
j_call: TRBJ2-7; clone_size: few; d_call: .; v_call: TRBV12-3/TRBV12-4; cdr3_nt: TGTGCCAGCAGTGTCCTACAGGGCCCCCCGTACTTC; cdr3_aa: CASSVLQGPPYF